This TCR beta chain was identified in a study of beta chain features in type 1 diabetes. Whole-study context: There were approximately 110,000,000 sorted cells examined across all samples.

With V trimmed by 8 bases and J by 5 bases, 9 bases remained unmatched. CDR1 is SGHVS and CDR2 is FQNEAQ in the germline V gene. The CDR3 contains 14 residues. TCRB transcripts that were expressed got sequenced, as all of the isolated RNA had been reverse transcribed. Assay used: immunoSEQ multiplex PCR; TCRdb lists only in-frame clones, some missing. This table has more than 350,000 clones, roughly 10% appearing once. This clone was counted between two and nine times. Its antigen is not known. Findings and caveats of the study: Cells that show high TCR expression could be over-represented by cDNA sequencing. PCR might pick shorter templates more often, in the same way for patients and controls.

Each of the CD4+ naive, central memory, regulatory and stem cell-like memory populations was sorted via CD45RO/CCR7/CD25/CD127/CD95/CD27. The rearrangement links TRBV7-8 to TRBJ2-3, with 8 bases identical to TRBD1. Sequences were obtained from naive CD4+ T cells from blood. This sequence was found in a woman aged 18-29 years in good health. The DNA of the CDR3 is TGTGCCAGCGGGGGGACAGGAAGGCGAGATACGCAGTATTTT. This gives the protein CASGGTGRRDTQYF.